These 25 T cell receptor beta chains originate from one sample sequenced in a study of a mutant IDH1 vaccine in newly diagnosed glioma. Sequencing used immunoSEQ multiplex PCR; TCRdb keeps in-frame clones, though not all of them. The table lists about 130,000 clones, roughly 77% of them singletons, with approximately 5% in the top ten. The time point was: week 11, during vaccination. Topical imiquimod was applied with each vaccine dose, which held 300 ug of mutant IDH1 20-mer peptide. Their antigen targets remain unknown. The specimen comprised PBMCs, sampled from a glioma patient whose treatment included an IDH1 peptide vaccine. These receptors all come from a man in his forties with glioma.

The gene calls are TRBV5-4 and TRBJ2-5, with no clear D. Trimming left V 1 base short and J 5 bases short, with 9 bases between. Germline V lookup: CDR1 SGHNT, CDR2 YYREEE (reference sequence). The CDR3 is made up of 13 amino acids. DNA of the CDR3: TGTGCCAGCAGCTTGTATGTTGCGGAGACCCAGTACTTC. Its protein is CASSLYVAETQYF.

A single count supports this clone. The CDR3 bases are TGTGCCAGCAGCTTAGAACTGGTAGACACTGAAGCTTTCTTT. Its translation: CASSLELVDTEAFF. This rearrangement joins TRBV7-4 to TRBJ1-1; D gene ambiguous. CDR1 is SGHVT and CDR2 is SQSDAQ in the germline V gene. V was clipped by 1 base and J by 3 bases, with 9 bases between them. CDR3 length: 14 residues.

J is TRBJ2-7 and V is TRBV5-4; D is unclear. V was cut by 4 bases and J by 5 bases, with 13 bases left in between. CDR1 is SGHNT, CDR2 YYREEE, per germline (reference sequence). The CDR3 is 13 amino acids. The DNA for the CDR3 is TGTGCCAGCAGCCCCCCGGACCAAAACGAGCAGTACTTC. Translating it yields CASSPPDQNEQYF.

The CDR3 here is CASSLDPRGRETQYF. In DNA form, the CDR3 reads TGTGCCAGCAGCTTAGATCCGAGAGGAAGAGAGACCCAGTACTTC. The V call is TRBV7-8, the J call TRBJ2-5; no reliable D call. The germline V gene encodes CDR1 SGHVS and CDR2 FQNEAQ. V was cut by 1 base and J by 4 bases, with 13 bases left in between. This CDR3 region has 15 residues.

This clone has only one observation. The genes are TRBV10-3 and TRBJ2-7; a possible D gene is TRBD1 (6 bases). The CDR3 is 15 amino acids. V was clipped by 6 bases and J by 3 bases, with 18 bases between them. CDR1 is ENHRY, CDR2 SYGVKD, per germline. CDR3: CAIRSRQEPNYEQYF. The CDR3 nucleotides are TGTGCCATCAGAAGTAGACAGGAACCCAACTACGAGCAGTACTTC.

This rearrangement joins TRBV12-5 to TRBJ1-6, with 8 bases identical to TRBD1. Germline values: CDR1 LGHNT, CDR2 FRNRAP. Trimming removed 2 bases from V and 10 bases from J; junction bases left unmatched: 7. The CDR3 runs to 15 residues. CDR3 sequence (DNA): TGTGCTAGTGGTTTGCAGGGGGCTGGGAAGTCACCCCTCCACTTT. It specifies CASGLQGAGKSPLHF. The full variable domain, rest sourced from reference TRBV12-5 and TRBJ1-6, is DARVTQTPRHKVTEMGQEVTMRCQPILGHNTVFWYRQTMMQGLELLAYFRNRAPLDDSGMPKDRFSAEMPDATLATLKIQPSEPRDSAVYFCASGLQGAGKSPLHFGNGTRLTVT.

This sequence joins TRBV18 and TRBJ1-3, with 7 nucleotides matching TRBD1. Germline values: CDR1 KGHSH, CDR2 LQKENI. The ends lost 2 bases at V and 4 bases at J; junction bases unmatched: 5. The CDR3 has 15 residues. The CDR3 DNA is TGTGCCAGCTCACCAGACAGGGTGCAAGGAAACACCATATATTTT. It yields the protein CASSPDRVQGNTIYF.

This clone was seen a single time. V usage is TRBV6-5 and J usage is TRBJ2-1; tentatively, D is TRBD1 (6 bases). Per germline, CDR1 MNHEY and CDR2 SVGAGI. V was trimmed by 7 bases and J by 9 bases, leaving 13 bases between them. The CDR3 covers 12 residues. The CDR3 coding sequence is TGTGCCAGCACTACAGGGTCCAGTGAGCAGTTCTTC. Protein product: CASTTGSSEQFF.

The V call is TRBV6-6, the J call TRBJ2-1; D is possibly TRBD2 (6 bases). CDR1 MNHNY and CDR2 SVGAGI come from the germline V gene (reference sequence). The CDR3 is made up of 14 amino acids. Trimming pared 7 bases from V and 1 base from J, leaving 11 bases between. CDR3 nucleotides: TGTGCCAGCAACCCGGGAGTATCCTACAATGAGCAGTTCTTC. This encodes CASNPGVSYNEQFF.

The chain couples TRBV6-5 to TRBJ1-4; no reliable D call. The CDR3 contains 15 residues. Trimming removed 6 bases from V and 7 bases from J, with 18 bases in between. Germline CDR1 MNHEY, CDR2 SVGAGI. DNA for the CDR3: TGTGCCAGCAGCTCCGGACCGATGCAATTTGAAAAACTGTTTTTT. It is translated as CASSSGPMQFEKLFF.

This sequence joins TRBV5-4 and TRBJ2-1, with D possibly TRBD2 on 6 matching bases. Trimming took 4 bases from V and 9 from J, leaving 11 bases between them. CDR1 and CDR2 (germline): SGHNT, YYREEE (reference sequence). The CDR3 extends over 12 amino acids. The DNA of the CDR3 is TGTGCCAGCAGCCTGCCGGAGGGTGAGCAGTTCTTC. The encoded protein is CASSLPEGEQFF.

Points on this clone: The germline gene is not matched at one end of the junction; a read error may be the cause. The chain recombines TRBV7-7 with TRBJ2-7; 7 bases are shared with TRBD2. The CDR3 extends over 14 amino acids. Germline CDR1 SSHAT, CDR2 FNYEAQ (reference sequence). The DNA of the CDR3 is TGTGCTAGCAGCCCCGCAGCGGGGTCTGGCGAGCAGTACTTC. Amino acid sequence: CASSPAAGSGEQYF. The variable domain in full, with the rest retrieved from reference TRBV7-7 and TRBJ2-7, is GAGVSQSPRYKVTKRGQDVTLRCDPISSHATLYWYQQALGQGPEFLTYFNYEAQPDKSGLPSDRFSAERPEGSISTLTIQRTEQRDSAMYRCASSPAAGSGEQYFGPGTRLTVT.

This chain links TRBV7-3 with TRBJ2-1; 9 nucleotides agree with TRBD2. CDR1 and CDR2 from the germline V gene are SGHTA and FQGTGA. V shed 5 bases, J shed 7 bases, and the junction held 9 bases outside the gene matches. The CDR3 covers 15 residues. CDR3 sequence: CASSPGASGVNEQFF. The CDR3 nucleotides read TGTGCCAGCAGCCCAGGGGCTAGCGGGGTAAATGAGCAGTTCTTC. Full variable domain (rest looked up from reference TRBV7-3 and TRBJ2-1): GAGVSQTPSNKVTEKGKYVELRCDPISGHTALYWYRQSLGQGPEFLIYFQGTGAADDSGLPNDRFFAVRPEGSVSTLKIQRTERGDSAVYLCASSPGASGVNEQFFGPGTRLTVL.

This clone occurred a few times. The chain uses TRBV28 and TRBJ2-6, with a tentative D call TRBD2 (5 bases). V shed 10 bases and J shed 4 bases, with 23 bases lying between them. The germline V gene has CDR1 MDHEN and CDR2 SYDVKM. This CDR3 has 17 amino acids. Here the CDR3 DNA reads TGTGCCACCCTCTCCTCGGGGTTGGGTACCGGGGCCAACGTCCTGACTTTC. Encoded protein: CATLSSGLGTGANVLTF.

This chain uses TRBV5-1 with TRBJ2-5; 9 bases map to TRBD1. V was clipped by 4 bases and J by 6 bases; unmatched bases: 10. The CDR3 runs 15 residues. Germline V gene lookup returns CDR1 SGHRS and CDR2 YFSETQ. CDR3 loop: CASSVTGTGLQTQYF. The CDR3, as DNA: TGCGCCAGCAGCGTAACCGGGACAGGGTTACAGACCCAGTACTTC.

J is TRBJ2-1 and V is TRBV19; a weak D match, TRBD2 (6 bases). The germline gives CDR1 LNHDA, CDR2 SQIVND (reference sequence). V was clipped by 7 bases and J by 9 bases, with 13 bases between them. The CDR3 is 12 residues long. Written as DNA, the CDR3 is TGTGCCAGTAAGGAGGGGTATGGTGAGCAGTTCTTC. Translation: CASKEGYGEQFF.

The chain links TRBV29-1 to TRBJ2-7, with TRBD2 matching over 8 bases. The V segment lost 6 bases and the J segment 0 bases; nucleotides outside the gene matches: 7. The CDR3 covers 14 residues. The germline CDR1 and CDR2 sequences are SQVTM and ANQGSEA. This CDR3 is CSVSGGDTSYEQYF. The CDR3 DNA reads as TGCAGCGTCTCCGGGGGGGACACCTCCTACGAGCAGTACTTC.

This clone was recorded a few times. This sequence joins TRBV30 and TRBJ1-1; 8 bases are shared with TRBD1. Germline-derived CDR1 and CDR2 are GTSNPN and SVGIG (reference sequence). The CDR3 runs to 16 residues. V shed 1 base, J shed 3 bases, and the junction held 10 bases outside the gene matches. CDR3 sequence (DNA): TGTGCCTGGAGTGGATCGACAGGGGTTCGGGACACTGAAGCTTTCTTT. The encoded protein is CAWSGSTGVRDTEAFF. The entire variable domain, with the rest obtained from reference TRBV30 and TRBJ1-1, is as follows: SQTIHQWPATLVQPVGSPLSLECTVEGTSNPNLYWYRQAAGRGLQLLFYSVGIGQISSEVPQNLSASRPQDRQFILSSKKLLLSDSGFYLCAWSGSTGVRDTEAFFGQGTRLTVV.

This chain uses TRBV5-8 with TRBJ2-3, with TRBD2 matching 7 bases. Germline V gene data show CDR1 as SGHTS and CDR2 as YDEGEE. V lost 4 bases and J lost 4; bases outside the gene matches: 12. The CDR3 covers 16 residues. The DNA of the CDR3 is TGTGCCAGCAGCCCCGCATGGGGGGAGGGCCCAGATACGCAGTATTTT. Translated, it gives CASSPAWGEGPDTQYF.

This chain links TRBV27 with TRBJ2-3; D call uncertain. Germline assignment: CDR1 MNHEY and CDR2 SMNVEV (reference sequence). V lost 2 bases and J 4 bases, leaving 10 bases between the germline ends. The CDR3 is 14 amino acids. The CDR3 region is CASSLIQRSDTQYF. The CDR3 DNA reads TGTGCCAGCAGTTTAATCCAACGCTCAGATACGCAGTATTTT.

V usage is TRBV28 and J usage is TRBJ1-3; D is unclear. The CDR3 runs 15 residues. Germline CDR1 and CDR2: MDHEN and SYDVKM. The V end was cut by 6 bases, the J end by 3 bases, with 15 bases between. The CDR3 coding sequence is TGTGCCAGCAGCCCAACCCCCCCTCATGGAAACACCATATATTTT. It is translated as CASSPTPPHGNTIYF.

The CDR3 DNA is TGTGCCAGTAGTCGGGACAGGGTGGCCGAGCAGTACTTC. Translation: CASSRDRVAEQYF. The chain is built from TRBV19 and TRBJ2-7; 9 bases fit TRBD1. Germline CDR1 reads LNHDA; CDR2 reads SQIVND (reference sequence). V lost 5 bases to trimming and J lost 6 bases; unmatched junction nucleotides: 5. CDR3 length: 13 amino acids. The full variable domain, with the rest looked up from reference TRBV19 and TRBJ2-7, is DGGITQSPKYLFRKEGQNVTLSCEQNLNHDAMYWYRQDPGQGLRLIYYSQIVNDFQKGDIAEGYSVSREKKESFPLTVTSAQKNPTAFYLCASSRDRVAEQYFGPGTRLTVT.

J is TRBJ2-2 and V is TRBV5-1; D unclear. V was shortened by 6 bases and J by 0 bases, with 9 bases between the two germline ends. Per germline, CDR1 SGHRS and CDR2 YFSETQ. The CDR3 runs to 14 residues. CDR3 bases: TGCGCCAGCAAAAAGGACGCGAACACCGGGGAGCTGTTTTTT. It is translated as CASKKDANTGELFF. The full variable domain, with the rest looked up from reference TRBV5-1 and TRBJ2-2, is KAGVTQTPRYLIKTRGQQVTLSCSPISGHRSVSWYQQTPGQGLQFLFEYFSETQRNKGNFPGRFSGRQFSNSRSEMNVSTLELGDSALYLCASKKDANTGELFFGEGSRLTVL.

This clone came up a few times. The chain combines TRBV10-3 with TRBJ1-3; maybe TRBD1 (6 bases). The CDR3 is made up of 16 amino acids. V was shortened by 3 bases and J by 0 bases, with 12 bases between the two germline ends. CDR1 is ENHRY and CDR2 is SYGVKD in the germline V gene. The CDR3 nucleotides read TGTGCCATCAGTGAAACAGGGTACAACTCTGGAAACACCATATATTTT. It is translated as CAISETGYNSGNTIYF.

This clone came up once. The chain links TRBV28 to TRBJ1-5; D is possibly TRBD1 (6 bases). Germline V lookup: CDR1 MDHEN, CDR2 SYDVKM. The CDR3 loop spans 14 amino acids. V gave up 4 bases and J gave up 4 bases, with 11 bases separating them. Here the CDR3 DNA reads TGTGCCAGCAGTTCGACAGGACCAAATCAGCCCCAGCATTTT. This gives the protein CASSSTGPNQPQHF.